The 29 T cell receptor beta chains reported below all come from one sample, sequenced in a study of shared clonotypes between healthy human individuals. The repertoire was sequenced with immunoSEQ multiplex PCR; TCRdb's copy has only in-frame clones and lacks some. The table shows 2 million to 2.5 million clones, with just over 90% occurring only once. Sequencing input: naive CD4+ T cells from PBMCs. Specified subset: CD45RA+ positively selected. All receptors derive from a man younger than 30 in good health. Some clones in this sample may be carry-over from other donors' samples.

The V call is TRBV5-1, the J call TRBJ1-4, with 7 bases matching TRBD1. With V trimmed by 0 bases and J by 8 bases, 1 base remained unmatched. The CDR3 is made up of 13 amino acids. Germline V gene lookup returns CDR1 SGHRS and CDR2 YFSETQ. CDR3 coding DNA: TGCGCCAGCAGCTTGGTACAGGGGGAAAAACTGTTTTTT. This encodes CASSLVQGEKLFF.

The DNA for the CDR3 is TGTGCCAGCTCACCGGCCAGGAGACAGCAGAGCTCTGGAAACACCATATATTTT. This sequence encodes CASSPARRQQSSGNTIYF. This chain uses TRBV18 with TRBJ1-3, with D possibly TRBD1 on 5 matching bases. There are 18 residues in the CDR3. Germline V CDR1 and CDR2: KGHSH, LQKENI. V was shortened by 3 bases and J by 0 bases, with 18 bases between the two germline ends.

The chain has TRBV11-2 and TRBJ1-2, with D perhaps TRBD1 (6 bases). Trimming left V 5 bases short and J 6 bases short, with 13 bases between. The CDR3 length is 13 residues. The germline CDR1 and CDR2 sequences are SGHAT and FQNNGV. DNA of the CDR3: TGTGCCAGCAGCCAAGGACAGCAAAATGGCTACACCTTC. This translates into CASSQGQQNGYTF.

The chain carries TRBV5-6 and TRBJ1-2; D is possibly TRBD1 (6 bases). Germline V CDR1 and CDR2: SGHDT, YYEEEE. The CDR3 consists of 13 residues. V was clipped by 6 bases and J by 2 bases, with 11 bases between them. The DNA of the CDR3 is TGTGCCAGCATCCTAAGGGGGAACTATGGCTACACCTTC. It codes for CASILRGNYGYTF.

This chain links TRBV5-1 with TRBJ2-1; D possibly matches TRBD1 or TRBD2 (5 bases each). Germline CDR1 and CDR2: SGHRS and YFSETQ. The CDR3 contains 13 residues. V was shortened by 3 bases and J by 5 bases, with 9 bases between the two germline ends. Here the CDR3 reads CASSYRDDNEQFF. The CDR3 nucleotides are TGCGCCAGCAGCTACCGGGACGACAATGAGCAGTTCTTC.

Points on this clone: The identical CDR3 is also encoded by other nucleotide sequences in the sample. The chain is built from TRBV19 and TRBJ2-7; D uncertain. Germline CDR1 reads LNHDA; CDR2 reads SQIVND (reference sequence). The length of the CDR3 is 11 residues. The CDR3 is CASGIRNEQYF. In DNA, the CDR3 is TGTGCTAGTGGGATCCGGAACGAGCAGTACTTC.

The rearrangement uses TRBV6-6 and TRBJ1-1, with D maybe TRBD1 (5 bases). V dropped 5 bases and J dropped 2 bases, with 12 bases sitting between them. CDR3 length: 14 amino acids. CDR1 is MNHNY and CDR2 is SVGAGI in the germline V gene (reference sequence). The CDR3 sequence: CASSRDGINTEAFF. The CDR3 region has the DNA TGTGCCAGCAGTAGGGACGGGATCAACACTGAAGCTTTCTTT.

This clone appeared once. The chain employs TRBV28 and TRBJ2-7; D possibly corresponds to TRBD1 (6 bases). This CDR3 spans 13 amino acids. V was clipped by 3 bases and J by 6 bases, with 12 bases between them. CDR1 MDHEN and CDR2 SYDVKM come from the germline V gene. The CDR3 nucleotides read TGTGCCAGCAGTTTGTCGATCAGGGGCGAGCAGTACTTC. It codes for CASSLSIRGEQYF.

The count of this clone is one. The rearrangement uses TRBV6-5 and TRBJ2-3; D possibly corresponds to TRBD2 (6 bases). This CDR3 spans 15 amino acids. Germline-derived CDR1 and CDR2 are MNHEY and SVGAGI. Trimming left V 6 bases short and J 2 bases short, with 15 bases between. This CDR3 is CASSLLGGVTDTQYF. The CDR3 region has the DNA TGTGCCAGCAGCCTCTTAGGAGGGGTCACAGATACGCAGTATTTT.

This clone was seen a handful of times. This rearrangement joins TRBV9 to TRBJ1-1, with D perhaps TRBD1 (5 bases). Germline assignment: CDR1 SGDLS and CDR2 YYNGEE. V shed 5 bases and J shed 4 bases, with 15 bases lying between them. CDR3 length: 14 residues. CDR3 protein: CASSVGPTGTEAFF. CDR3 DNA sequence: TGTGCCAGCAGTGTGGGGCCTACGGGCACTGAAGCTTTCTTT.

The chain has TRBV28 and TRBJ1-3, with TRBD1 as a possible D gene (5 bases). The CDR3 totals 15 residues. Trimming cost V 3 bases and J 5 bases, with 14 bases left between them. CDR1 and CDR2 from the germline V gene are MDHEN and SYDVKM. The DNA for the CDR3 is TGTGCCAGCAGTTTGACAGTAGGGCCCAGAAACACCATATATTTT. This sequence encodes CASSLTVGPRNTIYF.

The V gene is TRBV6-5, the J gene TRBJ2-7; D is ambiguous. Per germline, CDR1 MNHEY and CDR2 SVGAGI. V was cut by 6 bases and J by 5 bases, with 17 bases left in between. The CDR3 totals 14 residues. The chain's CDR3 is CASSLRLGLHEQYF. Here the CDR3 DNA reads TGTGCCAGCAGCCTCCGGTTGGGGTTACACGAGCAGTACTTC.

The V call is TRBV28, the J call TRBJ2-1; D is ambiguous. The CDR3 is 16 residues long. Between the trimmed V and J ends, which lost 5 bases and 1 base, there was a span of 15 bases. CDR1 and CDR2 from the germline V gene are MDHEN and SYDVKM. CDR3 nucleotides: TGTGCCAGCAGTCAGACACACGTAAGGTCCTACAATGAGCAGTTCTTC. This encodes CASSQTHVRSYNEQFF. The full variable domain, completed using reference TRBV28 and TRBJ2-1, is DVKVTQSSRYLVKRTGEKVFLECVQDMDHENMFWYRQDPGLGLRLIYFSYDVKMKEKGDIPEGYSVSREKKERFSLILESASTNQTSMYLCASSQTHVRSYNEQFFGPGTRLTVL.

The rearrangement links TRBV20-1 to TRBJ2-5, with D uncertain. Between the trimmed V and J ends, which lost 3 bases and 9 bases, there was a span of 8 bases. The CDR3 runs to 10 residues. Germline assignment: CDR1 DFQATT and CDR2 SNEGSKA (reference sequence). The CDR3 region has the DNA TGCAGTGCTAGGTTGCAAGCCCAGTACTTC. This codes for CSARLQAQYF.

This sequence joins TRBV2 and TRBJ2-5, with a possible D match to TRBD2 (5 bases). This CDR3 comprises 13 residues. V shed 7 bases and J shed 2 bases, with 11 bases lying between them. CDR1 SNHLY and CDR2 FYNNEI come from the germline V gene. The CDR3 bases are TGTGCCAGCACCCGGGGAGAACAAGAGACCCAGTACTTC. Its translation is CASTRGEQETQYF.

This rearrangement joins TRBV5-1 to TRBJ2-1; 10 bases are a match to TRBD2. V lost 4 bases to trimming and J lost 4 bases; unmatched junction nucleotides: 8. CDR1 is SGHRS and CDR2 is YFSETQ in the germline V gene. The CDR3 runs to 16 residues. CDR3 loop: CASSLTSGRHYNEQFF. The CDR3 DNA reads TGCGCCAGCAGCCTGACTAGCGGGCGCCATTACAATGAGCAGTTCTTC.

J is TRBJ1-2 and V is TRBV18; D remains unclear. There are 15 residues in the CDR3. V gave up 2 bases and J gave up 0 bases, with 10 bases separating them. Germline lookup yields CDR1 KGHSH and CDR2 LQKENI. CDR3 bases: TGTGCCAGCTCACCAGCCGCGACCGCTAACTATGGCTACACCTTC. Its translation: CASSPAATANYGYTF.

This clone was detected a few times. The chain uses TRBV27 and TRBJ2-2; D remains unclear. CDR3 length: 13 residues. V shed 1 base and J shed 4 bases, with 4 bases lying between them. Germline CDR1 MNHEY, CDR2 SMNVEV (reference sequence). The CDR3 nucleotides are TGTGCCAGCAGTTTATGGCTCACCGGGGAGCTGTTTTTT. This encodes CASSLWLTGELFF.

V gene TRBV11-1 combines with J gene TRBJ2-5; either TRBD1 or TRBD2 may supply D (5 bases each). Trimming left V 8 bases short and J 5 bases short, with 12 bases between. CDR1 is SGHAT, CDR2 FQDESV, per germline (reference sequence). This CDR3 region has 12 residues. In nucleotides, the CDR3 is TGTGCCAGCCTGCACGGGACGGAGACCCAGTACTTC. It codes for CASLHGTETQYF.

V usage is TRBV28 and J usage is TRBJ1-1, with D uncertain. The germline V and J ends were trimmed by 3 bases and 14 bases, with 16 bases remaining between them. The germline CDR1 and CDR2 sequences are MDHEN and SYDVKM. The CDR3 is made up of 12 amino acids. CDR3 loop: CASSFQPGFIFF. CDR3 in DNA: TGTGCCAGCAGTTTTCAGCCGGGTTTCATCTTCTTT. Supplemented by reference TRBV28 and TRBJ1-1, the full variable domain reads DVKVTQSSRYLVKRTGEKVFLECVQDMDHENMFWYRQDPGLGLRLIYFSYDVKMKEKGDIPEGYSVSREKKERFSLILESASTNQTSMYLCASSFQPGFIFFGQGTRLTVV.

This chain joins TRBV28 and TRBJ1-2; D possibly corresponds to TRBD1 (6 bases). The germline V and J ends were trimmed by 7 bases and 8 bases, with 17 bases remaining between them. The CDR3 runs 13 residues. Germline loops: CDR1 MDHEN, CDR2 SYDVKM. Written as DNA, the CDR3 is TGTGCCAGCACCCGAGGGGGTACGAGGGGCTACACCTTC. Translating gives CASTRGGTRGYTF.

V and J are TRBV11-3 and TRBJ2-7; weak D call: TRBD2 (5 bases). Trimming removed 4 bases at V and 5 bases at J, with 15 bases between. The germline CDR1 and CDR2 sequences are SGHNT and YENEEA. CDR3 length equals 14 residues. CDR3 residues: CASSSRTGIDEQYF. The CDR3 DNA reads TGTGCCAGCAGCTCCCGGACTGGTATCGACGAGCAGTACTTC.

The chain has TRBV2 and TRBJ2-3; 8 bases fit TRBD2. Germline loops: CDR1 SNHLY, CDR2 FYNNEI. Trimming at V came to 5 bases and at J to 3 bases, leaving 4 bases not matched to a gene. The CDR3 is made up of 14 amino acids. CDR3 in DNA: TGTGCCAGCAGTCTTAGCGGGATTACAGATACGCAGTATTTT. Its translation: CASSLSGITDTQYF.

The V and J genes are TRBV19 and TRBJ2-2; D is unresolved. This CDR3 is built from 15 residues. Per germline, CDR1 LNHDA and CDR2 SQIVND (reference sequence). Trimming left V 5 bases short and J 4 bases short, with 14 bases between. The CDR3 DNA is TGTGCCAGTAGTCCGATTACCCTCGGCACCGGGGAGCTGTTTTTT. This sequence encodes CASSPITLGTGELFF.

This chain links TRBV15 with TRBJ2-1; maybe TRBD2 (5 bases). The CDR3 has 12 residues. The V gene's germline CDR1 is LNHNV and CDR2 YYDKDF (reference sequence). Trimming left V 1 base short and J 9 bases short, with 7 bases between. CDR3 protein: CATSRAEGEQFF. The DNA of the CDR3 is TGTGCCACCAGCAGAGCTGAGGGTGAGCAGTTCTTC.

The V and J genes are TRBV4-1 and TRBJ1-1; 8 bases map to TRBD1. Germline CDR1 reads MGHRA; CDR2 reads YSYEKL. The CDR3 loop spans 15 amino acids. The V and J ends lost 4 bases and 11 bases, in that order; junction bases with no gene match: 15. CDR3 nucleotide sequence: TGCGCCAGCAGCCGGATACAAACAGGGGGAGGGGGGGCTTTCTTT. Translated, it gives CASSRIQTGGGGAFF.

The chain couples TRBV10-3 to TRBJ2-5; D gene unclear. This CDR3 has 13 amino acids. From germline, CDR1 is ENHRY and CDR2 SYGVKD. The V end was cut by 7 bases, the J end by 3 bases, with 12 bases between. The CDR3 region has the DNA TGTGCCATCAAACGCCAGCCCGAAGAGACCCAGTACTTC. Translation gives CAIKRQPEETQYF.

The rearrangement links TRBV7-9 to TRBJ2-1; the match to TRBD2 covers 15 bases. This CDR3 contains 17 residues. The V segment lost 1 base and the J segment 4 bases; nucleotides outside the gene matches: 2. The germline CDR1 and CDR2 sequences are SEHNR and FQNEAQ (reference sequence). CDR3 in amino acids: CASSLGTSGREYNEQFF. CDR3 DNA sequence: TGTGCCAGCAGCTTAGGGACTAGCGGGAGGGAATACAATGAGCAGTTCTTC.

Only a few counts were recorded for this clone. The CDR3 bases are TGCGCCAGCAGCGATCCACAGGGGAGCACTGAAGCTTTCTTT. Translating gives CASSDPQGSTEAFF. This chain connects TRBV5-1 to TRBJ1-1, with TRBD1 identical over 7 bases. CDR1 SGHRS and CDR2 YFSETQ come from the germline V gene. V lost 4 bases and J lost 4; bases outside the gene matches: 7. The CDR3 is 14 residues long.